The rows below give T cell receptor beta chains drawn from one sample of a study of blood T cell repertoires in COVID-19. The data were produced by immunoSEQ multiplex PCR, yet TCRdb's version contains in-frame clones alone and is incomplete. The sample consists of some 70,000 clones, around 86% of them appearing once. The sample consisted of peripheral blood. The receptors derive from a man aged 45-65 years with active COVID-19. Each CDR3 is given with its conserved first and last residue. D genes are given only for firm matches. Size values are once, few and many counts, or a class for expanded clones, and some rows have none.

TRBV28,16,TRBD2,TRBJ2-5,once,TGTGCCAGCAGTCAGGCACTAGCGGGAGCCCAAGAGACCCAGTACTTC,CASSQALAGAQETQYF
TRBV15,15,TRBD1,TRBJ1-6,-,TGTGCCGCCAGCAGACCTGGACAGGGAGGATCACCCCTCCACTTT,CAASRPGQGGSPLHF
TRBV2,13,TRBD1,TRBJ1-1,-,TGTGCCAGCAGTAACACAGGGGTTCAAGGAGCTTTCTTT,CASSNTGVQGAFF
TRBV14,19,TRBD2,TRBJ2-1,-,TGTGCCAGCAGCTCATTGGGACTAGCGGGAGGGTTGGACTACAATGAGCAGTTCTTC,CASSSLGLAGGLDYNEQFF
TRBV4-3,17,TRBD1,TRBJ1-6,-,TGCGCCAGCAGCCAGATACAGGGGATGGGCAATAATTCACCCCTCCACTTT,CASSQIQGMGNNSPLHF
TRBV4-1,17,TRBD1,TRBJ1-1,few,TGCGCCAGCAGCCCCATCTTATCCGGGACAGGGAACACTGAAGCTTTCTTT,CASSPILSGTGNTEAFF
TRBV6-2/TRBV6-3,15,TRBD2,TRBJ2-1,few,TGTGCCAGCAGTCGAAGACTAGCGGGGGGGGATGAGCAGTTCTTC,CASSRRLAGGDEQFF
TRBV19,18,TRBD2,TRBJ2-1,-,TGTGCCAGTAGTAGGCCTACTATCACTAGCGGGGACTACAATGAGCAGTTCTTC,CASSRPTITSGDYNEQFF
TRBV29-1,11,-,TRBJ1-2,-,-,CSVGFGEGYTF
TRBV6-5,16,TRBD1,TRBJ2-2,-,TGTGCCAGCAGTTCACAGGGGGCCTGGTTCGACGGGGAGCTGTTTTTT,CASSSQGAWFDGELFF
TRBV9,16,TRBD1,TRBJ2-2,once,TGTGCCAGCAGCCCCCCCGGGACAGGGAACACCGGGGAGCTGTTTTTT,CASSPPGTGNTGELFF
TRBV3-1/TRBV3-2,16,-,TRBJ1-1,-,TGTGCCAGCAGCCCAATCGACGAGGGCATCGGCACTGAAGCTTTCTTT,CASSPIDEGIGTEAFF
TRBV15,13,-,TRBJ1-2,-,TGTGCCACCAGCAGAGATCACCGGGGTAGCTACACCTTC,CATSRDHRGSYTF
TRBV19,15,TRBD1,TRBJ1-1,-,TGTGCCAGTAGTTCGACAGGGGAAATGAGCACTGAAGCTTTCTTT,CASSSTGEMSTEAFF
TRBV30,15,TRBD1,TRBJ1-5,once,TGTGCCTGGAGTTTAGGCGGGACAGTGGGTCAGCCCCAGCATTTT,CAWSLGGTVGQPQHF
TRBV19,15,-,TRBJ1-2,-,TGTGCCAGTAGTATAGAGAGCGAGGGTCTGGCTGGCTACACCTTC,CASSIESEGLAGYTF
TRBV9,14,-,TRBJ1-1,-,TGTGCCAGCAGCGTGCAGCAGGGGATCACTGAAGCTTTCTTT,CASSVQQGITEAFF
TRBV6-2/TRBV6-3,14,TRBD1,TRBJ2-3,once,TGTGCCAGCAGTTTTGGACAGGGGGCGAATACGCAGTATTTT,CASSFGQGANTQYF
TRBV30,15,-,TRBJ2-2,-,TGTGCCTGGAGGATAGACACCACGAACACCGGGGAGCTGTTTTTT,CAWRIDTTNTGELFF
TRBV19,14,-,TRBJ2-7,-,TGTGCCAGTAGTACCCTGGAGGGTACCTACGAGCAGTACTTC,CASSTLEGTYEQYF
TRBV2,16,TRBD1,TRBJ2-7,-,TGTGCCAGCAGTGGAGGCGACGGACAGGGGCCAGAGGAGCAGTACTTC,CASSGGDGQGPEEQYF
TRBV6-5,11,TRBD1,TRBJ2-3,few,TGTGCCAGCAGCACAGGGGTGGTGCAGTATTTT,CASSTGVVQYF
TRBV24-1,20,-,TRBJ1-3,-,TGTGCCACCAGTGATTTCCGCCGGAAAGGGACTCTGAGCTCTGGAAACACCATATATTTT,CATSDFRRKGTLSSGNTIYF
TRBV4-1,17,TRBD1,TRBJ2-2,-,TGCGCCAGCAGCCAAGATCTACAGGGGGCGATCCCCGGGGAGCTGTTTTTT,CASSQDLQGAIPGELFF
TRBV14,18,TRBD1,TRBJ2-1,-,TGTGCCAGCAGCCCCCCCTCAGGGGGTGCGAGCGAGGTCCTTGAGCAGTTCTTC,CASSPPSGGASEVLEQFF
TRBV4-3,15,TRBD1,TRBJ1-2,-,TGCGCCAGCAGCCAAGATCCGGGACAGTCCTATGGTTGGACCTTC,CASSQDPGQSYGWTF
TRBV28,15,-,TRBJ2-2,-,TGTGCCAGCAGTTTAATAACAGCGAACACCGGGGAGCTGTTTTTT,CASSLITANTGELFF
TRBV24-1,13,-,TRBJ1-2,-,TGTGCCACCAGTGATTTCAGGTCTCATGGCTACACCTTC,CATSDFRSHGYTF
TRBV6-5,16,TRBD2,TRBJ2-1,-,TGTGCCAGCAGTTACTCGGTAGCTAGCGGGGGCAATGAGCAGTTCTTC,CASSYSVASGGNEQFF
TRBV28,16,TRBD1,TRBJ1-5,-,TGTGCCAGCAGGTTAGGGACAGGGGAGAGCAATCAGCCCCAGCATTTT,CASRLGTGESNQPQHF
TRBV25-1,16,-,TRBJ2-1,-,TGTGCCAGCAGTGTCCCCAAAGCGGTGGATTGGAATGAGCAGTTCTTC,CASSVPKAVDWNEQFF
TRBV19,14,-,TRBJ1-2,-,TGTGCCAGTAGCGATGGACAGCCCCTCTATGGCTACACCTTC,CASSDGQPLYGYTF
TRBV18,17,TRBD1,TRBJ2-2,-,TGTGCCAGCTCACCACGAATGGGGACAGGGAACACCGGGGAGCTGTTTTTT,CASSPRMGTGNTGELFF
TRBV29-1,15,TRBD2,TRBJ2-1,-,TGCAGCGTTGAATCAGCGGGGTTCCTCGGGAATGAGCAGTTCTTC,CSVESAGFLGNEQFF
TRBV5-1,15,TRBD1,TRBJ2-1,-,TGCGCCAGCAGTTCCGGACAGGGGGCGATCAATGAGCAGTTCTTC,CASSSGQGAINEQFF
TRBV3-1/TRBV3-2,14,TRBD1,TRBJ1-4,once,TGTGCCAGCAGCCCGAACAGGGGCGGTGGGAAACTGTTTTTT,CASSPNRGGGKLFF
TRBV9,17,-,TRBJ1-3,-,TGTGCCAGCAGCGAAGGTAGGCGGTCCGACTCTGGAAACACCATATATTTT,CASSEGRRSDSGNTIYF
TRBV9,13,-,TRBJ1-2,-,TGTGCCAGCAGCGAGGGGGAACGGGATGGCTACACCTTC,CASSEGERDGYTF
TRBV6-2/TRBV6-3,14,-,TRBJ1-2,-,TGTGCCAGCAGTTTTAACAGGGTCTTCTATGGCTACACCTTC,CASSFNRVFYGYTF
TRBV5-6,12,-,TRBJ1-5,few,TGTGCCAGCAGCTTGGTGGCCCAGCCCCAGCATTTT,CASSLVAQPQHF
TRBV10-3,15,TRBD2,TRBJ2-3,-,TGTGCCATCAGTACGGGACTAGCGGTGGGAGATACGCAGTATTTT,CAISTGLAVGDTQYF
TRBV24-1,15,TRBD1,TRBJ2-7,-,TGTGCCACCAGTCCCGGACAGGCCGGCTCCTACGAGCAGTACTTC,CATSPGQAGSYEQYF
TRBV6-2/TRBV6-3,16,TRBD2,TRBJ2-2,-,TGTGCCAGCAGCCCGCCCCCGGGAGGGGATACCGGGGAGCTGTTTTTT,CASSPPPGGDTGELFF
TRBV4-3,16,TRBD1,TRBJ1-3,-,TGCGCCAGCAGCCAGGCCACAGGGGCCTCTGGAAACACCATATATTTT,CASSQATGASGNTIYF
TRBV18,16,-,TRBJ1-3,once,TGTGCCAGCTCTCCTTCGGACAGTTCCTCTGGAAACACCATATATTTT,CASSPSDSSSGNTIYF
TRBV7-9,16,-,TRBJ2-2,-,TGTGCCAGCAGGGACCGGGGAACTAGAAACACCGGGGAGCTGTTTTTT,CASRDRGTRNTGELFF
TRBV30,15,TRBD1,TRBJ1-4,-,TGTGCCTGGAGTGTAGTTGGACAGGGAGGGGAAAAACTGTTTTTT,CAWSVVGQGGEKLFF
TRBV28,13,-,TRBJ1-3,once,TGTGCCAGCAGTCCCCGGGGGGGAAACACCATATATTTT,CASSPRGGNTIYF
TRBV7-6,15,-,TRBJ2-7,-,TGTGCCAGCAGCCTCGGATCGCAGGGCCCCTACGAGCAGTACTTC,CASSLGSQGPYEQYF
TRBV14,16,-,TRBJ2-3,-,TGTGCCAGCAGCCAAGTTCGGCAGGGGCGCACAGATACGCAGTATTTT,CASSQVRQGRTDTQYF
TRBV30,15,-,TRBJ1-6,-,TGTGCCTGGAGGGTACCAGGGGTAGTAGAATCACCCCTCCACTTT,CAWRVPGVVESPLHF
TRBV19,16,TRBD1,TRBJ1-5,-,TGTGCCAGTAGTATTGGACAGGGGTATAGCAATCAGCCCCAGCATTTT,CASSIGQGYSNQPQHF
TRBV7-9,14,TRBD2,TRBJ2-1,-,TGTGCCAGCAGCTTGACCGGGACTAGTAATGAGCAGTTCTTC,CASSLTGTSNEQFF
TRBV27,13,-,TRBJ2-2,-,TGTGCCAGCAGTTCCAGCGGCACCGGGGAGCTGTTTTTT,CASSSSGTGELFF
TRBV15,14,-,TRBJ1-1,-,TGTGCCACCAGCCCTCTTGGAGAGAACACTGAAGCTTTCTTT,CATSPLGENTEAFF
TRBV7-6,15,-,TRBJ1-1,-,TGTGCCAGCAGCTTAGGGGCGTCGACGAACACTGAAGCTTTCTTT,CASSLGASTNTEAFF
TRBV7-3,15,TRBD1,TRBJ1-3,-,TGTGCCAGCAGCCCCGGGACAGGCTCTGGAAACACCATATATTTT,CASSPGTGSGNTIYF
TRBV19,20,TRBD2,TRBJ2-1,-,TGTGCCAGTAGATTCCCTTCGCTAGCGGGAGGGGAGAGCTCCTACAATGAGCAGTTCTTC,CASRFPSLAGGESSYNEQFF